This TCR beta chain was retrieved from a study of cytomegalovirus exposure and HLA in healthy donors. Study-level background: T cells numbering about 180 million yielded approximately 120 million unique TCR beta sequences in an earlier analysis.

Use of 60 Vbeta and 13 Jbeta primers characterized the PCR. The repertoire was sequenced with immunoSEQ multiplex PCR; TCRdb's copy has only in-frame clones and lacks some. This sample carries 100,000 to 150,000 clones, 70% to 85% of them seen once, and the ten largest clones take around 3.9%. These donors counted as nominally healthy when sampled, but unrecorded immune exposures were likely. The CDR3 is made up of 12 amino acids. CDR1 GTSNPN and CDR2 SVGIG come from the germline V gene (reference sequence). Between the trimmed V and J ends, which lost 1 base and 3 bases, there was a span of 6 bases.

The sample taken for sequencing was PBMCs. The source of this sequence is a human donor in good health. The chain has TRBV30 and TRBJ1-1; no clear D gene. Here the CDR3 DNA reads TGTGCCTGGAGTGGACATTACACTGAAGCTTTCTTT. It translates to CAWSGHYTEAFF. Complete variable domain (other parts from reference TRBV30 and TRBJ1-1): SQTIHQWPATLVQPVGSPLSLECTVEGTSNPNLYWYRQAAGRGLQLLFYSVGIGQISSEVPQNLSASRPQDRQFILSSKKLLLSDSGFYLCAWSGHYTEAFFGQGTRLTVV.